This T cell receptor beta chain was recovered during a study of cytomegalovirus exposure and HLA in healthy donors. The PCR contained 60 Vbeta and 13 Jbeta primers. The table came from immunoSEQ multiplex PCR; TCRdb's copy has only in-frame clones and leaves some out. Altogether 150,000 to 190,000 clones are present, around 82% being singletons, with the ten largest covering around 6.6%. The CDR3 contains 14 residues. V dropped 2 bases and J dropped 4; count of bases not matched to a gene: 3. Germline CDR1 is SGHRS and CDR2 is YFSETQ. This sequence originates from a woman aged 45-65 years in good health and CMV-seropositive. Sequencing input: PBMCs. The V and J genes are TRBV5-1 and TRBJ2-7, with 10 bases fitting TRBD2. The CDR3 spells CASSLAGGRYEQYF. For the CDR3, the DNA is TGCGCCAGCAGCTTAGCGGGGGGGCGGTACGAGCAGTACTTC.